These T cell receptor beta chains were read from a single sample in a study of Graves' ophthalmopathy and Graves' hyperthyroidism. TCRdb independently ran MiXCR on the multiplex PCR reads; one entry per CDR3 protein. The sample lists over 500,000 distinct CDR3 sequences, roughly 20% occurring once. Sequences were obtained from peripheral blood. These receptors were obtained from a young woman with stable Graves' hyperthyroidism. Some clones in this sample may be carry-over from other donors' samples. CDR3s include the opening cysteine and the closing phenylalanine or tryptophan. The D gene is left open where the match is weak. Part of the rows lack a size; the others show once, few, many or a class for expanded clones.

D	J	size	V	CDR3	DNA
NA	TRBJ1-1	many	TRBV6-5	CASSYFGATEAFF	TGTGCCAGCAGTTACTTTGGGGCCACTGAAGCTTTCTTT
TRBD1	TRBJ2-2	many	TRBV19	CASTTGQGDIGELFF	TGTGCCAGTACCACGGGACAGGGAGATATCGGGGAGCTGTTTTTT
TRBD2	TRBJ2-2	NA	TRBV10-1	CASSERTSGANTGELFF	TGCGCCAGCAGTGAACGGACTAGCGGGGCTAACACCGGGGAGCTGTTTTTT
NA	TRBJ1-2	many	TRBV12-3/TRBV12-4	CASSLGGLGGYGYTF	TGTGCCAGCAGTCTCGGGGGATTGGGGGGCTATGGCTACACCTTC
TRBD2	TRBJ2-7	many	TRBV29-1	CSVASGGPYEQYF	TGCAGCGTTGCTAGCGGGGGCCCTTACGAGCAGTACTTC
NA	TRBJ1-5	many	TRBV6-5	CASSLGLGDTKNQPQHF	TGTGCCAGCAGTTTAGGTTTAGGGGACACCAAAAATCAGCCCCAGCATTTT
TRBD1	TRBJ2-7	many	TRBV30	CAWGRGTGKHEQYF	TGTGCCTGGGGCCGCGGGACAGGGAAGCACGAGCAGTACTTC
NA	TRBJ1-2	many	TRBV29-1	CSVEDLTANYGYTF	TGCAGCGTTGAAGATTTGACAGCTAACTATGGCTACACCTTC
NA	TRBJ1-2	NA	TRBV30	CAWRTLPGADGYTF	TGTGCCTGGCGTACCCTCCCCGGAGCCGATGGCTACACCTTC
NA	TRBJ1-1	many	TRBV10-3	CAIGGEASEAFF	TGTGCCATCGGGGGAGAAGCCTCTGAAGCTTTCTTT
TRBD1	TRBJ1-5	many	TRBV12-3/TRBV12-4	CASSHDRANQPQHF	TGTGCCAGCAGTCACGACAGGGCCAATCAGCCCCAGCATTTT
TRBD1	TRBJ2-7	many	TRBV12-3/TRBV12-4	CASSPHRDREYEQYF	TGTGCCAGCAGTCCCCACCGGGACAGGGAGTACGAGCAGTACTTC
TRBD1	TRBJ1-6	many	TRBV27	CASSTPNGQGGSPLHF	TGTGCCAGCAGTACCCCCAATGGACAGGGCGGATCACCCCTCCACTTT
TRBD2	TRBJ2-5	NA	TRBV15	CATSREFTGGETQYF	TGTGCCACCAGCAGAGAATTCACGGGGGGAGAGACCCAGTACTTC
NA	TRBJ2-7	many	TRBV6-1	CASSRDLGPYEQYF	TGTGCCAGCAGCCGGGACCTGGGGCCATACGAGCAGTACTTC
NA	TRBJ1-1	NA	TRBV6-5	CASSYSPGRSTAFF	TGTGCCAGCAGTTACTCTCCCGGGCGTTCGACAGCTTTCTTT
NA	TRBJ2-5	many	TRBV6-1	CASSERAFNVQETQYF	TGTGCCAGCAGTGAAAGGGCCTTTAACGTACAAGAGACCCAGTACTTC
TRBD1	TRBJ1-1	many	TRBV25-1	CASSENRDRFKNTEAFF	TGTGCCAGCAGTGAAAACCGGGACAGATTCAAGAACACTGAAGCTTTCTTT
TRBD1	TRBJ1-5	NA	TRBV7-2	CASSSGTGGIQPQHF	TGTGCCAGCAGCTCCGGGACAGGGGGAATCCAGCCCCAGCATTTT
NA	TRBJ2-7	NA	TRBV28	CASRTQGGGITYEQYF	TGTGCCAGCAGGACCCAGGGGGGAGGGATTACGTACGAGCAGTACTTC
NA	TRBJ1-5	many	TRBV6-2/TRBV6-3	CASSGTGSRVINQPQHF	TGTGCCAGCAGTGGAACCGGATCCCGGGTTATTAATCAGCCCCAGCATTTT
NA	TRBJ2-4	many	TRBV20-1	CSASGGTRAKNIQYF	TGCAGTGCTAGTGGGGGGACCCGGGCCAAAAACATTCAGTACTTC
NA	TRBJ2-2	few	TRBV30	CAWISAGQEAGELFF	TGTGCCTGGATCTCGGCGGGGCAGGAGGCCGGGGAGCTGTTTTTT
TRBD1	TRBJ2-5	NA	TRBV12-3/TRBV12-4	CASSSHRDRAHGETQYF	TGTGCCAGCAGTTCCCACAGGGACAGGGCCCACGGGGAGACCCAGTACTTC
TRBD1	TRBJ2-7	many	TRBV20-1	CSGVGGQDYEQYF	TGCAGTGGGGTTGGCGGACAGGACTACGAGCAGTACTTC
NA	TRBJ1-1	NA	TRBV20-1	CSAPWTEAFF	TGCAGTGCCCCATGGACTGAAGCTTTCTTT
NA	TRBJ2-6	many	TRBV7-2	CASSFGQRSNVLTF	TGTGCCAGCAGCTTTGGGCAGCGCTCCAACGTCCTGACTTTC
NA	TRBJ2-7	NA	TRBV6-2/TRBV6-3	CASGTAGAYEQYF	TGTGCCAGCGGCACTGCCGGGGCCTACGAGCAGTACTTC
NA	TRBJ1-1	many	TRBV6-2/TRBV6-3	CASQDLDTEAFF	TGTGCCAGCCAGGACCTGGACACTGAAGCTTTCTTT
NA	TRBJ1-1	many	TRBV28	CASRTGPNTEAFF	TGTGCCAGCAGAACCGGACCGAACACTGAAGCTTTCTTT
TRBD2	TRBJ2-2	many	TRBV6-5	CASSYAGRATGELFF	TGTGCCAGCAGTTACGCAGGGAGGGCGACGGGGGAGCTGTTTTTT
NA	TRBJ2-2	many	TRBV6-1	CASSEAWTMNTGELFF	TGTGCCAGCAGTGAAGCTTGGACCATGAACACCGGGGAGCTGTTTTTT
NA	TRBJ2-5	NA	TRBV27	CASGSLYETQYF	TGTGCCAGCGGAAGTTTGTATGAGACCCAGTACTTC
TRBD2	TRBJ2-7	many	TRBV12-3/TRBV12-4	CASSGTSGVVYEQYF	TGTGCCAGCAGTGGTACTAGCGGGGTAGTTTACGAGCAGTACTTC
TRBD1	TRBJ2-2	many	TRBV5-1	CASSLGTGYTGELFF	TGCGCCAGCAGCTTGGGGACAGGTTACACCGGGGAGCTGTTTTTT
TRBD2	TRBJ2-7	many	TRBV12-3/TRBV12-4	CASIQGLAGEQYF	TGTGCCAGCATCCAAGGACTAGCGGGGGAGCAGTACTTC
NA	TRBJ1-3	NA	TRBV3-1	CASSQEAGNTIYF	TGTGCCAGCAGCCAAGAGGCTGGAAACACCATATATTTT
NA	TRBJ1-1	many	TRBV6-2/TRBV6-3	CASSHTGQMNTEAFF	TGTGCCAGCAGTCACACCGGACAAATGAACACTGAAGCTTTCTTT
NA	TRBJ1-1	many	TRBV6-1	CASSLKRNTEAFF	TGTGCCAGCAGCCTCAAACGGAACACTGAAGCTTTCTTT
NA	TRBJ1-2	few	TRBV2	CASSATLNYGYTF	TGTGCCAGCAGCGCGACCTTAAACTATGGCTACACCTTC
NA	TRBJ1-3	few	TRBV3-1	CASSQDLQTIYF	TGTGCCAGCAGCCAAGATTTGCAGACCATATATTTT
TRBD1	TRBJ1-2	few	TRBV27	CASGWQGGGGYTF	TGTGCCAGCGGGTGGCAAGGGGGCGGAGGCTACACCTTC
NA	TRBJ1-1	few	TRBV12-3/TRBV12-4	CASSPGGRPEAFF	TGTGCCAGCAGTCCGGGGGGGAGGCCTGAAGCTTTCTTT
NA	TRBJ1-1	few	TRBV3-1	CASSQELYRQPETEAFF	TGTGCCAGCAGCCAAGAACTCTACCGACAGCCAGAAACTGAAGCTTTCTTT
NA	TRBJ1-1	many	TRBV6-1	CASLSRVGLNTEAFF	TGTGCCAGCCTTTCCAGGGTGGGATTGAACACTGAAGCTTTCTTT
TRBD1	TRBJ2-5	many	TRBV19	CASSADRGLLETQYF	TGTGCCAGTAGTGCTGACAGGGGGCTTCTCGAGACCCAGTACTTC
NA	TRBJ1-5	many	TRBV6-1	CASGRRDSNQPQHF	TGTGCCAGCGGCAGGAGGGATAGCAATCAGCCCCAGCATTTT
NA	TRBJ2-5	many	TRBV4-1	CASSYLSSKPETQYF	TGCGCCAGCAGCTACCTTAGTTCCAAACCGGAGACCCAGTACTTC
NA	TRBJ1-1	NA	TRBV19	CASSTLRTVADTDAFF	TGTGCCAGTAGTACCCTAAGGACAGTGGCGGACACTGATGCTTTCTTT
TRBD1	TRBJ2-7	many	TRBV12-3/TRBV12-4	CASSPEGQEPYEQYF	TGTGCCAGCAGTCCGGAAGGACAGGAGCCCTACGAGCAGTACTTC
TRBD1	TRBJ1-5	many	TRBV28	CASTRFQGARGNQPQHF	TGTGCCAGCACGAGGTTCCAGGGGGCGAGGGGCAATCAGCCCCAGCATTTT
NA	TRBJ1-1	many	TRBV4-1	CASSQPLQGAEAFF	TGCGCCAGCAGCCAACCCTTACAGGGCGCTGAAGCTTTCTTT
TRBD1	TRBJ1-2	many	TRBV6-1	CASSTEGQGAVGYTF	TGTGCCAGCAGTACAGAGGGACAGGGGGCTGTTGGCTACACCTTC